Sequencing of this T cell receptor (beta chain) was carried out in a study of T-cell reconstitution after alpha-beta-depleted transplantation in children. Study findings and constraints: Elevated TCRbeta diversity at day 60 was traced, in some patients, to surviving recipient T cells and thymic progenitors. The authors attributed T-cell counts and diversity one year after transplant mostly to newly produced T cells. Several hundred rapidly expanded clones from non-depleted graft cells reportedly supplied alpha-beta T cells about two months post-transplant.

The TCRbeta library incorporated unique molecular identifiers. MiXCR, applied by TCRdb to the PCR reads, yields one record per CDR3 protein. The data show 70,000 or so distinct CDR3 sequences, 11% seen once. This clonotype was counted ten times or more. Its matching antigen is unknown. This CDR3 is built from 17 residues. Trimming at V came to 4 bases and at J to 5 bases, leaving 11 bases not matched to a gene. Germline CDR1 and CDR2: MDHEN and SYDVKM. This receptor was taken from a boy younger than 18 with acute myeloid leukemia, due to receive a stem cell transplant. Sequenced material: PBMCs, taken before TCRalphabeta/CD19-depleted stem cell transplant. This chain uses TRBV28 with TRBJ1-6, with 7 bases that match TRBD1. The CDR3 sequence: CASSWGPGDRNNSPLHF. In DNA form, the CDR3 reads TGTGCCAGCAGTTGGGGGCCCGGGGACAGAAATAATTCACCCCTCCACTTT.